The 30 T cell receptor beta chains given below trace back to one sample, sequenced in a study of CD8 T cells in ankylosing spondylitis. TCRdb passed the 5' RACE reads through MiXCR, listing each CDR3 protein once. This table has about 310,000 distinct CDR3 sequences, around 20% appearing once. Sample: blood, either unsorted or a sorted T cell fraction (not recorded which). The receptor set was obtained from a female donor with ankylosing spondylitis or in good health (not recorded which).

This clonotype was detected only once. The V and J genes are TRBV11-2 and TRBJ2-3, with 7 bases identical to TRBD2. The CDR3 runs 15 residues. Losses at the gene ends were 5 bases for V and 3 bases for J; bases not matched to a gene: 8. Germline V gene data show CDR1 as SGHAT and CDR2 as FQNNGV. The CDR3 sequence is CASSLQSGTTDTQYF. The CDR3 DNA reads TGTGCCAGCAGCCTGCAGAGCGGGACGACAGATACGCAGTATTTT.

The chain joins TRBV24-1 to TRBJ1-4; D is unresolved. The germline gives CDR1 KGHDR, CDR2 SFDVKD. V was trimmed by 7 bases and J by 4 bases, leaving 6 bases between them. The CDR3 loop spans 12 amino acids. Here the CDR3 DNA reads TGTGCCACCAGAGATATTAATGAAAAACTGTTTTTT. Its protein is CATRDINEKLFF.

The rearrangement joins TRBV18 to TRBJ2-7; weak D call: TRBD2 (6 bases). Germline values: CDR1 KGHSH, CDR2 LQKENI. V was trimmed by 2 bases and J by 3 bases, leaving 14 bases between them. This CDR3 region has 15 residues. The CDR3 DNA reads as TGTGCCAGCTCACCAAGGACTACAAGTGTCTACGAGCAGTACTTC. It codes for CASSPRTTSVYEQYF.

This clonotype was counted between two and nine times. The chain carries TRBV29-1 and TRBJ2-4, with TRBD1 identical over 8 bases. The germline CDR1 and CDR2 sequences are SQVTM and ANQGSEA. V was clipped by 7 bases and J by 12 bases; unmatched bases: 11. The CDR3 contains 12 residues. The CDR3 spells CSGGAQGGTQYF. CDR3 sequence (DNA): TGCAGCGGGGGAGCACAGGGGGGCACTCAGTACTTC.

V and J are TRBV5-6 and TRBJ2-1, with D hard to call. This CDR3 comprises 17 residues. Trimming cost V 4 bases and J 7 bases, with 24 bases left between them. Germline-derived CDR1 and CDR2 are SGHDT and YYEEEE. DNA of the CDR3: TGTGCCAGCAGCCTGATAAGGGCTTCTTGGACCCTTAATGAGCAGTTCTTC. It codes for CASSLIRASWTLNEQFF.

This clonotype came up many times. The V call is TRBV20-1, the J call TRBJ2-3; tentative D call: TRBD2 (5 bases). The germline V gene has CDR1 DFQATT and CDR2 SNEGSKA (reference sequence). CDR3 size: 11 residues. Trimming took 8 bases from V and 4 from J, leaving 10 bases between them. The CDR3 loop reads CSPTRADTQYF. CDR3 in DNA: TGCAGTCCAACTAGGGCAGATACGCAGTATTTT.

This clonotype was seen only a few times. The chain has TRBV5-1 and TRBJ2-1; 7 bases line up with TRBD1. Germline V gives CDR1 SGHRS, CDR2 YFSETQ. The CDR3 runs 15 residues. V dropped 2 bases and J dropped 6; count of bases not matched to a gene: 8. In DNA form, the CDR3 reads TGCGCCAGCAGCTTCCGGGACAGAATTATCAATGAGCAGTTCTTC. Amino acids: CASSFRDRIINEQFF.

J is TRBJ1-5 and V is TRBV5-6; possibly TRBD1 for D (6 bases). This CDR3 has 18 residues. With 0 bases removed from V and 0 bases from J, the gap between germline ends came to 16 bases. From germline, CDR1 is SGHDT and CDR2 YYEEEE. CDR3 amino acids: CASSLGRQVLYSNQPQHF. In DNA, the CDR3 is TGTGCCAGCAGCTTGGGGCGACAGGTACTATATAGCAATCAGCCCCAGCATTTT. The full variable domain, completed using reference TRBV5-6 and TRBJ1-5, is DAGVTQSPTHLIKTRGQQVTLRCSPKSGHDTVSWYQQALGQGPQFIFQYYEEEERQRGNFPDRFSGHQFPNYSSELNVNALLLGDSALYLCASSLGRQVLYSNQPQHFGDGTRLSIL.

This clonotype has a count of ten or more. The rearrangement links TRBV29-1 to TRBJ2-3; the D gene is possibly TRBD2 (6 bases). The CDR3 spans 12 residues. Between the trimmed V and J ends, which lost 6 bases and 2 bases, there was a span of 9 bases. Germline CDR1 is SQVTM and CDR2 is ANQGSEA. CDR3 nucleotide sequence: TGCAGCGTCCGGGACTCCACAGATACGCAGTATTTT. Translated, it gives CSVRDSTDTQYF.

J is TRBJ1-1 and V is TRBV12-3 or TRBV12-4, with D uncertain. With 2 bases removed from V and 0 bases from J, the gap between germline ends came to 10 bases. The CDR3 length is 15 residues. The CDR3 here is CASSLRRTVNTEAFF. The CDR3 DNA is TGTGCCAGCAGTTTACGTAGGACGGTGAACACTGAAGCTTTCTTT.

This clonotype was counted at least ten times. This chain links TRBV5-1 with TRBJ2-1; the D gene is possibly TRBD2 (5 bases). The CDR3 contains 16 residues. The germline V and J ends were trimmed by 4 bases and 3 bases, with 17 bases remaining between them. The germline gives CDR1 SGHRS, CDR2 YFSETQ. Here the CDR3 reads CASSKGSLVDYNEQFF. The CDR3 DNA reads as TGCGCCAGCAGCAAAGGGTCACTAGTCGACTACAATGAGCAGTTCTTC.

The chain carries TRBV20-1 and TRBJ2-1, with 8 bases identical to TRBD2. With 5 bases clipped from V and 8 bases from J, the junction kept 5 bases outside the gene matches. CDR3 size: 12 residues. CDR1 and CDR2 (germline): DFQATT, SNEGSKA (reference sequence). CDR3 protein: CSAPGLGYEQFF. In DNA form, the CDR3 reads TGCAGTGCTCCGGGACTAGGGTATGAGCAGTTCTTC.

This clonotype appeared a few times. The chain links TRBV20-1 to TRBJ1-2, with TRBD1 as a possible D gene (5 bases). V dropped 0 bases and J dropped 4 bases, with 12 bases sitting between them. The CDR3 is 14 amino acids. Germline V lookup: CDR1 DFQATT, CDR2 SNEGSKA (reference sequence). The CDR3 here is CSARDRIGTYGYTF. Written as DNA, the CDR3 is TGCAGTGCTAGAGATCGAATAGGGACCTATGGCTACACCTTC.

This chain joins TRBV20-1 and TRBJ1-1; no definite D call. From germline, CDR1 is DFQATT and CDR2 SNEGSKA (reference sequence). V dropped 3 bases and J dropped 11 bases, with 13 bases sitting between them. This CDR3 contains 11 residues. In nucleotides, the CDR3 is TGCAGTGCTAGTCGGTCGGTCGGGGCTTTCTTT. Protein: CSASRSVGAFF.

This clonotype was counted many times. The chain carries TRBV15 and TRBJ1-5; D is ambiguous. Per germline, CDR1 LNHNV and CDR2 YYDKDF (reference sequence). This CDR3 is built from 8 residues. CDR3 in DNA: TGTAGCAATCAGCCCCAGCATTTT. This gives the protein CSNQPQHF.

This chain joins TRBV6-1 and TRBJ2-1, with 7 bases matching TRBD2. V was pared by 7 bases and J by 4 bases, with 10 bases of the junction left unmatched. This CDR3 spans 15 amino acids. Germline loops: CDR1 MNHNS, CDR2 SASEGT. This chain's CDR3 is CASMREGSPYNEQFF. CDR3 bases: TGTGCCAGCATGAGGGAGGGGAGTCCTTACAATGAGCAGTTCTTC.

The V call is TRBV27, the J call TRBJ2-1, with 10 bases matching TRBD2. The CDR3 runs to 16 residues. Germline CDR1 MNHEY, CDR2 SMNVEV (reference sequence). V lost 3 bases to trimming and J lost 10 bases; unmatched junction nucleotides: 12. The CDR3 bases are TGTGCCAGCAGTTTTATGCGAGCGGGAGGGCATCAGGAGCAGTTCTTC. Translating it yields CASSFMRAGGHQEQFF.

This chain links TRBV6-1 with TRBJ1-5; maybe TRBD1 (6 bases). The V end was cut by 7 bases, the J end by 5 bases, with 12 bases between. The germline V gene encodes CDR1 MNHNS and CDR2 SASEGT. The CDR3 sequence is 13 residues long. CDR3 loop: CASIGQLHQPQHF. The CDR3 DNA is TGTGCCAGCATTGGACAGCTTCATCAGCCCCAGCATTTT.

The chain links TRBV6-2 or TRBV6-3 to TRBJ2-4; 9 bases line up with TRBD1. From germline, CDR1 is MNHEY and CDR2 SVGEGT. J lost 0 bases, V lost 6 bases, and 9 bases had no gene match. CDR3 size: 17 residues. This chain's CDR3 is CASSHGQGQLAKNIQYF. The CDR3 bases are TGTGCCAGCAGCCACGGACAGGGGCAACTAGCCAAAAACATTCAGTACTTC.

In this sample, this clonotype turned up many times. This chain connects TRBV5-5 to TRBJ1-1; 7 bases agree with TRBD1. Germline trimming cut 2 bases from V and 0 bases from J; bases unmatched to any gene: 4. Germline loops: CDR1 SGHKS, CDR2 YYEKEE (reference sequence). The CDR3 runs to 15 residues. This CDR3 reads CASSFAGTVNTEAFF. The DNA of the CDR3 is TGTGCCAGCAGCTTTGCCGGGACAGTGAACACTGAAGCTTTCTTT. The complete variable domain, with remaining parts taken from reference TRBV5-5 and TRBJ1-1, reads DAGVTQSPTHLIKTRGQQVTLRCSPISGHKSVSWYQQVLGQGPQFIFQYYEKEERGRGNFPDRFSARQFPNYSSELNVNALLLGDSALYLCASSFAGTVNTEAFFGQGTRLTVV.

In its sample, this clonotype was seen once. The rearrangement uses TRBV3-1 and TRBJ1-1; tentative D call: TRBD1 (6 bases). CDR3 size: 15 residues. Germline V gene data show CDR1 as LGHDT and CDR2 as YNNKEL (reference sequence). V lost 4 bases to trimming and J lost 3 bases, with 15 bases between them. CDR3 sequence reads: CASSLNRVRDTEAFF. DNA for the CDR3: TGTGCCAGCAGCCTTAACAGGGTTAGGGACACTGAAGCTTTCTTT.

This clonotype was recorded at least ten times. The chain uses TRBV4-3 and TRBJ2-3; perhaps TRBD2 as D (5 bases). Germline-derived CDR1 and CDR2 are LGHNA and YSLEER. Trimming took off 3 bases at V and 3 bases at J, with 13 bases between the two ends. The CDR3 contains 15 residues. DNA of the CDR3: TGCGCCAGCAGCCAGGACCGAGGGCGGACAGATACGCAGTATTTT. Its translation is CASSQDRGRTDTQYF.

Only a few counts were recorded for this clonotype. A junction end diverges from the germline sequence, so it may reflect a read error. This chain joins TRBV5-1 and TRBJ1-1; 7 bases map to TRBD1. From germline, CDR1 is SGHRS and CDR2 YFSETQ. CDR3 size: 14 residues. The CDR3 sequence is CASSSTAGQPVWGF. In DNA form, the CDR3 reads TGCGCCAGCAGCTCCACAGCGGGACAGCCGGTTTGGGGCTTT.

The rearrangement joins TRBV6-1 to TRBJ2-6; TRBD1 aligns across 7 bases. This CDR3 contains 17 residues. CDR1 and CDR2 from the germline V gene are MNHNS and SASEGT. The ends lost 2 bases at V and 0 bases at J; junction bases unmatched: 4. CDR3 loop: CASSEMTGTSGANVLTF. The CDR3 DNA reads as TGTGCCAGCAGTGAAATGACAGGGACCTCTGGGGCCAACGTCCTGACTTTC.

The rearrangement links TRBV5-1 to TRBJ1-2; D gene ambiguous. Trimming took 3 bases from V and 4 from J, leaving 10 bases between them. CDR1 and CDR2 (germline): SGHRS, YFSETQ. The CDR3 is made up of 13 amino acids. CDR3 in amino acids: CASSYGPTYGYTF. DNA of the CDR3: TGCGCCAGCAGCTACGGGCCGACCTATGGCTACACCTTC.

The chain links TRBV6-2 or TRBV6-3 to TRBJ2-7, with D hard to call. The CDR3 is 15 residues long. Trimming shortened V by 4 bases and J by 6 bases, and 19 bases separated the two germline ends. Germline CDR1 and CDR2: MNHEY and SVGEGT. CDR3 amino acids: CASSFNDMTLLEQYF. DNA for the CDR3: TGTGCCAGCAGTTTTAACGACATGACCCTCCTCGAGCAGTACTTC.

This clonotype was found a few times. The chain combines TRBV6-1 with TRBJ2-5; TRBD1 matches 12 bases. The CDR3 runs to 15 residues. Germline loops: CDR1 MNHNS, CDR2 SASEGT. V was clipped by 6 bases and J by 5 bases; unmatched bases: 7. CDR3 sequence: CASRSGQGARETQYF. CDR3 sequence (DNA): TGTGCCAGCAGATCGGGACAGGGGGCGCGGGAGACCCAGTACTTC.

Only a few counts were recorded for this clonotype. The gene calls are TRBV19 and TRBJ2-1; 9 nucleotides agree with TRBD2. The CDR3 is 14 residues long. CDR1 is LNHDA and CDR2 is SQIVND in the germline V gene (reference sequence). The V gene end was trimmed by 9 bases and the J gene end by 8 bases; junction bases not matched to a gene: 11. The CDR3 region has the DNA TGTGCCAGCCTGGGACTAGCCACCGGGGATGAGCAGTTCTTC. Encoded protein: CASLGLATGDEQFF.

CDR3 region: CASSLRPGTTQETQYF. The CDR3 region has the DNA TGTGCCAGCAGCTTAAGGCCCGGAACTACCCAAGAGACCCAGTACTTC. The chain has TRBV7-2 and TRBJ2-5; D is unresolved. V lost 2 bases and J lost 1, with 14 bases in between. The CDR3 has 16 residues. Germline loops: CDR1 SGHTA, CDR2 FQGNSA.

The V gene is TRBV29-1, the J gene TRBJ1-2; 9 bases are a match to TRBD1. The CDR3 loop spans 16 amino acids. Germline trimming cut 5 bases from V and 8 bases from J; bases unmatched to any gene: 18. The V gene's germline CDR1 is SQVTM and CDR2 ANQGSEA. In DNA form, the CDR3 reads TGCAGCGTTTCCCGTTGGGACAGGGAAGTGGACGGCGGCTACACCTTC. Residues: CSVSRWDREVDGGYTF.